A selection of T cell receptor beta chains follows, all from one sample in a study of naive and memory T cell subsets. Each CDR3 protein is one row after TCRdb ran MiXCR on the UMI-ligation and nested PCR reads. The table shows 90,000 to 120,000 distinct CDR3 sequences, with roughly 15% occurring only once. Sequenced material: naive CD8+ T cells from blood. The receptor set was obtained from a human donor in good health. The CDR3 runs from the conserved cysteine through the conserved F or W. D genes are given only for firm matches. The size field is filled for only some rows; it gives once, few, many or a size class.

D gene: -; J gene: TRBJ2-3; V gene: TRBV7-3; clone size: many; CDR3 protein: CASTEGRGDTQYF; CDR3 DNA: TGTGCCAGCACGGAGGGAAGAGGAGATACGCAGTATTTT
D gene: TRBD2; J gene: TRBJ2-3; V gene: TRBV25-1; clone size: once; CDR3 protein: CASSDPGLAGGADTQYF; CDR3 DNA: TGTGCCAGCAGTGACCCTGGACTAGCGGGAGGGGCAGATACGCAGTATTTT
D gene: -; J gene: TRBJ1-2; V gene: TRBV20-1; clone size: -; CDR3 protein: CSAPHRTGGYTF; CDR3 DNA: TGCAGTGCTCCCCACCGGACCGGGGGCTACACCTTC
D gene: TRBD1; J gene: TRBJ1-1; V gene: TRBV13; clone size: -; CDR3 protein: CASSKNRGRNTEAFF; CDR3 DNA: TGTGCCAGCAGCAAAAACAGGGGGAGGAACACTGAAGCTTTCTTT
D gene: TRBD2; J gene: TRBJ2-1; V gene: TRBV27; clone size: many; CDR3 protein: CASSFYWDSGGGEQFF; CDR3 DNA: TGTGCCAGCAGTTTTTATTGGGATAGCGGGGGGGGTGAGCAGTTCTTC
D gene: TRBD2; J gene: TRBJ2-3; V gene: TRBV6-1; clone size: -; CDR3 protein: CASSEGLAGYTDTQYF; CDR3 DNA: TGTGCCAGCAGTGAGGGGCTAGCGGGGTACACAGATACGCAGTATTTT
D gene: -; J gene: TRBJ1-5; V gene: TRBV6-4; clone size: -; CDR3 protein: CASSDSPDSQPQHF; CDR3 DNA: TGTGCCAGCAGTGACTCCCCAGACAGTCAGCCCCAGCATTTT
D gene: -; J gene: TRBJ2-1; V gene: TRBV11-3; clone size: few; CDR3 protein: CASSLPGINEQFF; CDR3 DNA: TGTGCCAGCAGCTTACCAGGGATCAATGAGCAGTTCTTC
D gene: -; J gene: TRBJ1-2; V gene: TRBV4-2; clone size: many; CDR3 protein: CASSQDTDYGYTF; CDR3 DNA: TGTGCCAGCAGCCAAGATACAGACTATGGCTACACCTTC
D gene: TRBD1; J gene: TRBJ2-1; V gene: TRBV28; clone size: many; CDR3 protein: CASSLSDRESYNEQFF; CDR3 DNA: TGTGCCAGCAGTTTATCGGACAGGGAGTCCTACAATGAGCAGTTCTTC
D gene: TRBD2; J gene: TRBJ2-1; V gene: TRBV6-2/TRBV6-3; clone size: -; CDR3 protein: CASSWDGSGNNEQFF; CDR3 DNA: TGTGCCAGCAGTTGGGACGGGAGCGGGAATAATGAGCAGTTCTTC
D gene: TRBD2; J gene: TRBJ2-1; V gene: TRBV29-1; clone size: many; CDR3 protein: CSVESVAGVYNEQFF; CDR3 DNA: TGCAGCGTTGAATCGGTAGCGGGAGTATACAATGAGCAGTTCTTC
D gene: -; J gene: TRBJ1-1; V gene: TRBV29-1; clone size: -; CDR3 protein: CSVEDRASRYTEAFF; CDR3 DNA: TGCAGCGTTGAAGATAGGGCCTCGAGGTACACTGAAGCTTTCTTT
D gene: -; J gene: TRBJ2-2; V gene: TRBV7-3; clone size: few; CDR3 protein: CASSPRGSANTGELFF; CDR3 DNA: TGTGCCAGCAGCCCGCGCGGGTCCGCGAACACCGGGGAGCTGTTTTTT
D gene: -; J gene: TRBJ2-5; V gene: TRBV12-3/TRBV12-4; clone size: few; CDR3 protein: CASSPGLRRETQYF; CDR3 DNA: TGTGCCAGCAGTCCGGGACTCAGGAGGGAGACCCAGTACTTC
D gene: -; J gene: TRBJ1-2; V gene: TRBV12-5; clone size: -; CDR3 protein: CASGLTGSYTF; CDR3 DNA: TGTGCTAGTGGTTTGACCGGATCGTACACCTTC
D gene: -; J gene: TRBJ2-7; V gene: TRBV9; clone size: many; CDR3 protein: CASSPSGIYSYEQYF; CDR3 DNA: TGTGCCAGCAGCCCCTCGGGGATCTACTCCTACGAGCAGTACTTC
D gene: TRBD1; J gene: TRBJ2-2; V gene: TRBV30; clone size: few; CDR3 protein: CAWGRTGAAGELFF; CDR3 DNA: TGTGCCTGGGGACGGACAGGGGCGGCCGGGGAGCTGTTTTTT
D gene: TRBD1; J gene: TRBJ2-7; V gene: TRBV9; clone size: few; CDR3 protein: CASSVGGTGTYEQYF; CDR3 DNA: TGTGCCAGCAGCGTAGGTGGGACAGGAACCTACGAGCAGTACTTC
D gene: -; J gene: TRBJ2-7; V gene: TRBV28; clone size: -; CDR3 protein: CASTEAGAYEQYF; CDR3 DNA: TGTGCCAGCACCGAAGCGGGCGCCTACGAGCAGTACTTC
D gene: -; J gene: TRBJ1-4; V gene: TRBV7-9; clone size: -; CDR3 protein: CASSENTGPEKLFF; CDR3 DNA: TGTGCCAGCAGCGAAAATACAGGCCCCGAAAAACTGTTTTTT
D gene: -; J gene: TRBJ2-7; V gene: TRBV28; clone size: -; CDR3 protein: CASSYTGQHYEQYF; CDR3 DNA: TGTGCCAGCAGTTATACGGGACAACATTACGAGCAGTACTTC
D gene: -; J gene: TRBJ1-6; V gene: TRBV27; clone size: -; CDR3 protein: CASSIMGDDSPLHF; CDR3 DNA: TGTGCCAGCAGTATTATGGGGGATGATTCACCCCTCCACTTT
D gene: TRBD2; J gene: TRBJ2-1; V gene: TRBV15; clone size: few; CDR3 protein: CATSRGASGPYNEQFF; CDR3 DNA: TGTGCCACCAGCAGAGGAGCTAGCGGGCCCTACAATGAGCAGTTCTTC
D gene: -; J gene: TRBJ2-3; V gene: TRBV15; clone size: few; CDR3 protein: CATSDGTSTDTQYF; CDR3 DNA: TGTGCCACCAGCGATGGGACTAGCACAGATACGCAGTATTTT
D gene: -; J gene: TRBJ1-1; V gene: TRBV7-9; clone size: few; CDR3 protein: CASSSVRAFF; CDR3 DNA: TGTGCCAGCAGCTCTGTGAGGGCTTTCTTT